This T cell receptor (beta chain) emerged from a study of human T cells and chemical hapten exposure (dated by TCRdb to the early 2020s). Looking at the study overall: For sensitization, 2% DPC in acetone was applied to a roughly 2 cm by roughly 2 cm area of upper inner arm skin. Weekly therapeutic DPC doses were additionally applied to the scalp of patients throughout the roughly 23-week study period. Patch testing on the upper back used Finn chambers containing 0.01% DPC, with scoring done after 6 days according to International Contact Dermatitis Research Group standards. Most of the patients in the cohort were female, and the cohort covered alopecia areata with under or over 50% scalp involvement, alopecia totalis and alopecia universalis. Libraries were pooled for sequencing, and variation in per-sample TCR yields was attributed mainly to small differences in library volumes within the pool. Peripheral blood TCR repertoire changes were tracked in vivo in alopecia patients during primary and secondary sensitization to the hapten diphenylcyclopropenone (DPC). Blood samples were taken from patients before sensitization (week 0) and at 2, 6 and about 24 weeks after DPC sensitization. Roughly 30 alopecia patients provided blood for TCR sequencing at one to four time points (pre-sensitization, 2, 6 and 24 weeks).

The library relied on RACE. Sequencing instrument: NextSeq 500. During library preparation, unique molecular identifiers were attached to individual cDNA molecules so that TCRs could be counted in a quantitative, reproducible way. Each blood RNA sample was used to sequence both TCR alpha and TCR beta chains. As for the original processing: A median of about 87,000 TCRs per sample was observed, with a range of about 23,224 to 700,000. V, J and CDR3 annotation of the TCR reads was carried out using the Decombinator software suite. For the PS versus PT1 abundance plots, all samples were subsampled to the same number of TCRs (28,000). TCRs were defined as expanded if absent before sensitization and observed at least eight times at the 2-week time point. TCRdb took the public reads, trimmed them with fastp at Q25, ran MiXCR for clone calling and kept in-frame beta chains. Each CDR3 protein appears once, grouped with its most common genes and DNA. TCRdb, rather than the study authors, made the V and J calls. The sample yields some 400,000 distinct CDR3 sequences; roughly 5% were counted once. The ten largest make up about 2.1% of the sample.

According to the study, the label for this sample's time point signals: patch test 1, 2 weeks after DPC sensitization. The treatment or condition label on this specimen signifies: therapeutic diphenylcyclopropenone sensitization with weekly scalp DPC. Blood at each patch-test visit was drawn before the patch test was applied. Patients were eligible if aged 18 to 70, diagnosed with alopecia and judged suitable for DPC therapy, and pregnant patients were excluded. Unfractionated whole blood was collected in Tempus Blood RNA tubes, and total RNA was extracted from that blood. Unmatched junction bases come to 5, with V trimmed by 8 bases and J by 6 bases. The CDR3 numbers 15 residues from cysteine through phenylalanine. Left in the record is the CDR3 DNA by itself, 45 bases read in frame from the first base. This clonotype was detected ten times or more. This clone's antigen is unknown. Base qualities are not recorded, but no much larger clone differs from it by a single base.

The paper's findings and limits, for the study overall: Patch test score was positively correlated with the number of PT1 expanded TCRs, with significance at thresholds 8, 16 and 32 but not at 4. Repeated subsampling changed both the strength of the expansion versus patch-test correlation and the threshold at which that correlation became significant. Compared with pre-sensitization or healthy control sets, expanded TCRs formed significantly more large CDR3 similarity clusters, which is consistent with antigen-driven responses. Alopecia, a presumed autoimmune disease, was present in all patients, so the immune response of the patients might differ from that of healthy individuals. No change with DPC sensitization was found in the number of TCRs above 1 in 1000 frequency, and no evidence of global repertoire structure alterations was found.

This TCR came from a woman in her forties or fifties with alopecia areata. Some clones in this sample may be carry-over from other donors' samples. The chain links TRBV12-3 or TRBV12-4 with TRBJ2-3; 16 middle bases align to TRBD2. The material was whole blood, obtained in connection with sensitization to the hapten diphenylcyclopropenone (DPC). The DNA is as follows: TGTGCCAGCGGGACTAGCGGGGGGGGATGGGATACGCAGTATTTT. It translates as CASGTSGGGWDTQYF.